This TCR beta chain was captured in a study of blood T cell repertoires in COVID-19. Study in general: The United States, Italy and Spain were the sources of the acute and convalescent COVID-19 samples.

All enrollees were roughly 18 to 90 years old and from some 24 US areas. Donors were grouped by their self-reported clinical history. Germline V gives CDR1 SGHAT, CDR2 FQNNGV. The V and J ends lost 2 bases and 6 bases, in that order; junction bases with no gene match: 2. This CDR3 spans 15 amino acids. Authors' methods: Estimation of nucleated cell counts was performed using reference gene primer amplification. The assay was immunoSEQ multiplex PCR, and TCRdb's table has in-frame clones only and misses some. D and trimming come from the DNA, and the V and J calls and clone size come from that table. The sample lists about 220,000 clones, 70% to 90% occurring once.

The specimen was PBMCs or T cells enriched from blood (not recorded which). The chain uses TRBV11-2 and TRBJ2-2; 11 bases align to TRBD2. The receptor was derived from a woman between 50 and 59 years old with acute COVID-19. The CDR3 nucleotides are TGTGCCAGCAGCTTAACTAGCGGGAGATCCGGGGAGCTGTTTTTT. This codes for CASSLTSGRSGELFF.